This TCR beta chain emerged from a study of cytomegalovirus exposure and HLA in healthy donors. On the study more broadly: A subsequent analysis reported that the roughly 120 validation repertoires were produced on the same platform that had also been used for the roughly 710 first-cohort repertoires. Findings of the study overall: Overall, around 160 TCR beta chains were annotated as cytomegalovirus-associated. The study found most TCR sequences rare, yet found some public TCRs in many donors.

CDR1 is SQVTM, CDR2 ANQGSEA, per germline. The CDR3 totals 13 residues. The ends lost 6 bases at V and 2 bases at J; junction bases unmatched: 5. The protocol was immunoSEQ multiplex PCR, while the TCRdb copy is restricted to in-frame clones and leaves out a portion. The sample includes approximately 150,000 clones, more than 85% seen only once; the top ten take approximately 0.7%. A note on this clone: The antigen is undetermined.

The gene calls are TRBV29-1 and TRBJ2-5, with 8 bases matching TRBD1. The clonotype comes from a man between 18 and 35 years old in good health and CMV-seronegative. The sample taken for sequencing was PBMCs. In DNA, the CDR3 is TGCAGCGTCGGACAGGGACCACAAGAGACCCAGTACTTC. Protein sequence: CSVGQGPQETQYF.